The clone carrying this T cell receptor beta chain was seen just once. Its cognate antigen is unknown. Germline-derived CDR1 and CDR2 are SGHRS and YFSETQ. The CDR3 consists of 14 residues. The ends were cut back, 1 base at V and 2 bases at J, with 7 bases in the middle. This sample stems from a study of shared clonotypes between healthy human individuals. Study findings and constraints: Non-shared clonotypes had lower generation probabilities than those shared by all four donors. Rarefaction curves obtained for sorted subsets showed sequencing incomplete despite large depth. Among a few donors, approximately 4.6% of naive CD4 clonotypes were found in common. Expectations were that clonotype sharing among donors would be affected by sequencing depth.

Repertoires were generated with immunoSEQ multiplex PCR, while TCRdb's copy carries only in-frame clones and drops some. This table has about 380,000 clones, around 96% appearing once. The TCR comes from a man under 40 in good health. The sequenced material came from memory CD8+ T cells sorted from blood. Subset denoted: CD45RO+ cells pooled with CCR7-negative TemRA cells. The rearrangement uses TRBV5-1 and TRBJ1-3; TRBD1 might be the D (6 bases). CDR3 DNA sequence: TGCGCCAGCAGCTTGAACAGGGCTGGAAACACCATATATTTT. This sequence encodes CASSLNRAGNTIYF. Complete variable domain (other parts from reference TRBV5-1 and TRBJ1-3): KAGVTQTPRYLIKTRGQQVTLSCSPISGHRSVSWYQQTPGQGLQFLFEYFSETQRNKGNFPGRFSGRQFSNSRSEMNVSTLELGDSALYLCASSLNRAGNTIYFGEGSWLTVV.